The 8 T cell receptor beta chains in this list originate from one sample, sequenced in a study of blood T cell repertoires in COVID-19. Assay: immunoSEQ multiplex PCR; the TCRdb copy retains only in-frame clones and omits some. Found here are 190,000 or so clones, around nine tenths of them singletons; the top ten hold approximately 6.2%. The sequenced sample was peripheral blood. These receptors were obtained from a man aged 55-75 years who had recovered from COVID-19.

With respect to this clone: A junction end diverges from the germline sequence, so it may reflect a read error. The gene calls are TRBV29-1 and TRBJ1-1; 7 bases are a match to TRBD1. Germline V gene sequence: CDR1 SQVTM, CDR2 ANQGSEA. The CDR3 loop spans 14 amino acids. CDR3 nucleotides: TGCAGCGTTGAACACGACAGGGTGAAAACTGAAGCTTTCTTT. Protein product: CSVEHDRVKTEAFF.

V usage is TRBV2 and J usage is TRBJ2-7; D not certain. The CDR3 has 14 amino acids. Trimming took 5 bases from V and 3 from J, leaving 14 bases between them. From germline, CDR1 is SNHLY and CDR2 FYNNEI. CDR3 in amino acids: CASSISAAYYEQYF. DNA of the CDR3: TGTGCCAGCAGTATCTCGGCGGCGTACTACGAGCAGTACTTC.

The gene calls are TRBV12-3 or TRBV12-4 and TRBJ1-1; no definite D call. This CDR3 comprises 12 residues. The germline V and J ends were trimmed by 10 bases and 2 bases, with 11 bases remaining between them. The CDR3 spells CAIAEGNTEAFF. As DNA, the CDR3 is TGTGCCATCGCGGAGGGTAACACTGAAGCTTTCTTT.

J is TRBJ1-2 and V is TRBV5-1; TRBD1 matches at 7 bases. The CDR3 runs 13 residues. The germline gives CDR1 SGHRS, CDR2 YFSETQ. V gave up 4 bases and J gave up 3 bases; unmatched junction bases: 3. The DNA of the CDR3 is TGCGCCAGCAGCCGAGGACAGGACTATGGCTACACCTTC. Translating it yields CASSRGQDYGYTF.

About this clone itself: The junction departs from germline at one end; a sequencing error may be responsible. The V call is TRBV19, the J call TRBJ1-4; D gene ambiguous. The CDR3 extends over 14 amino acids. CDR1 LNHDA and CDR2 SQIVND come from the germline V gene (reference sequence). This CDR3 reads CASSRPTTNEKLFF. Written as DNA, the CDR3 is TGTGCCAGTAGTCGTCCGACAACAAATGAAAAACTGTTTTTT.

The chain links TRBV10-3 to TRBJ2-7, with 7 bases that match TRBD1. The CDR3 is made up of 13 amino acids. Germline CDR1 reads ENHRY; CDR2 reads SYGVKD. Unmatched junction bases numbered 4, after V lost 6 bases and J lost 2 bases. The CDR3 here is CAIRAGGAYEQYF. The CDR3 DNA is TGTGCCATCAGGGCAGGGGGAGCCTACGAGCAGTACTTC.

This sequence joins TRBV6-2 or TRBV6-3 and TRBJ2-7; D possibly corresponds to TRBD1 (6 bases). Germline CDR1 reads MNHEY; CDR2 reads SVGEGT. V was pared by 0 bases and J by 3 bases, with 9 bases between. This CDR3 has 14 residues. CDR3 nucleotides: TGTGCCAGCAGTTACTCGACAGGCGGCTACGAGCAGTACTTC. Translating it yields CASSYSTGGYEQYF.

The CDR3 spells CASRNGYEQYF. The CDR3 coding sequence is TGTGCCAGCAGGAACGGTTACGAGCAGTACTTC. This rearrangement joins TRBV6-5 to TRBJ2-7; D is undetermined. Germline-derived CDR1 and CDR2 are MNHEY and SVGAGI. The CDR3 runs to 11 residues. Trimming cost V 6 bases and J 4 bases, with 7 bases left between them.